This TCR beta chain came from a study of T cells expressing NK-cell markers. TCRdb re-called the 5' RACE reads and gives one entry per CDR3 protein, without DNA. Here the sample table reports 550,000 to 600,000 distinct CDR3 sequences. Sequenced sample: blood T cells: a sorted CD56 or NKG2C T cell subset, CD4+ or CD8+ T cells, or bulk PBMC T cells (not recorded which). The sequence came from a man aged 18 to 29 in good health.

CDR3 sequence: CASSLDSTYNEQFF. The V and J genes are TRBV5-1 and TRBJ2-1. CDR3 length equals 14 residues. Germline CDR1 is SGHRS and CDR2 is YFSETQ.